This T cell receptor (beta chain) was profiled in a study of vaccination and CD4 T cells after COVID-19. Study overall: SARS-CoV-2 positivity in convalescent patients was established by nasal swab PCR; fewer than 10 had mild and one severe disease. Median time from COVID diagnosis to post-COVID sampling was about 14 weeks (35 to 161). Study outcomes and limitations: 304 of 307 vaccine-specific clones from convalescent patients were spike mono-reactive.

The treatment denotes: approximately 9-day PBMC culture with coronavirus spike peptide pools or control peptides (ViraFEST assay). Using peptide pools, antigen-specific T cells were expanded in ViraFEST before TCRs were sequenced. This clonotype was recorded a few times. The antigen remains undetermined. Germline assignment: CDR1 DFQATT and CDR2 SNEGSKA (reference sequence). This CDR3 is 13 amino acids long. V was trimmed by 6 bases and J by 7 bases, leaving 16 bases between them. Sequencing of cultured CD4+ T cell DNA used the Oncomine TCR Beta short-read assay. A single record per CDR3 protein comes from TCRdb applying MiXCR to the PCR reads. The sample lists about 8,500 distinct CDR3 sequences; 50% to 60% were seen once.

The TCR was taken from a human donor who had recovered from COVID-19. The chain couples TRBV20-1 to TRBJ1-5; no clear D. Sequencing was performed on CD4+ T cells from blood, cultured in vitro. The CDR3 bases are TGCAGTGCAAAGATCGGGGTTCGGCAGCCCCAGCATTTT. Translation gives CSAKIGVRQPQHF.